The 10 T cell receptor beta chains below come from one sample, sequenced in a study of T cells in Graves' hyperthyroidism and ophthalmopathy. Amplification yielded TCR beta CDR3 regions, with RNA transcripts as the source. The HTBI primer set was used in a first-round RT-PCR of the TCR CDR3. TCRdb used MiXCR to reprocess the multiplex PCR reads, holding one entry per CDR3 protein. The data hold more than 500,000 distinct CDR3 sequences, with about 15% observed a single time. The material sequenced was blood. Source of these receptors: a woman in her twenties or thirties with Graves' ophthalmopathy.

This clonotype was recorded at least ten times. In DNA, the CDR3 is TGTGCCAGCAGTTTAAGGGCGGCTAGTAAAGGCCGGCGGGAGCAGTACTTC. This gives the protein CASSLRAASKGRREQYF. This sequence joins TRBV27 and TRBJ2-7, with D uncertain. CDR1 MNHEY and CDR2 SMNVEV come from the germline V gene (reference sequence). V lost 2 bases to trimming and J lost 7 bases, with 24 bases between them. The CDR3 consists of 17 residues.

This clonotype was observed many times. In nucleotides, the CDR3 is TGTGCCAGCAGCCCGACTAGCGGGAGGCTATACAATGAGCAGTTCTTC. Translation: CASSPTSGRLYNEQFF. V gene TRBV7-3 combines with J gene TRBJ2-1, with 13 bases matching TRBD2. The germline V gene encodes CDR1 SGHTA and CDR2 FQGTGA. V gave up 5 bases and J gave up 4 bases; unmatched junction bases: 5. The CDR3 runs 16 residues.

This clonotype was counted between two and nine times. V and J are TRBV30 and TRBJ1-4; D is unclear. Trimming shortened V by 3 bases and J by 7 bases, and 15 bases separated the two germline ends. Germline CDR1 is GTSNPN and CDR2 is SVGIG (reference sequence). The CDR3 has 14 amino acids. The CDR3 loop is CAWRETNRSEKLFF. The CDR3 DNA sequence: TGTGCCTGGAGGGAGACAAACCGAAGTGAAAAACTGTTTTTT.

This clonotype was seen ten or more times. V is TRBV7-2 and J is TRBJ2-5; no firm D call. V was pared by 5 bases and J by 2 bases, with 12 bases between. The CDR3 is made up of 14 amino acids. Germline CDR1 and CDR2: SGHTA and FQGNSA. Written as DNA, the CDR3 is TGTGCCAGCAGCCTCGGGCCCCCGCAAGAGACCCAGTACTTC. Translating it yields CASSLGPPQETQYF.

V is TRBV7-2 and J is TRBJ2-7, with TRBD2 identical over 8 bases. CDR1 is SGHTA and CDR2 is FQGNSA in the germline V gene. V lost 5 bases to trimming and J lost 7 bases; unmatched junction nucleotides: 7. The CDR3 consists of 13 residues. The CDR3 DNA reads TGTGCCAGCAGCGCCCACCGGGAGGGTGAGCAGTACTTC. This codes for CASSAHREGEQYF.

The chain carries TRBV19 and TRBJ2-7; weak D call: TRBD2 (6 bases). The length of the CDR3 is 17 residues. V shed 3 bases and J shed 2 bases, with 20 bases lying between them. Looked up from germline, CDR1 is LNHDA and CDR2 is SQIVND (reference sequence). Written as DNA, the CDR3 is TGTGCCAGTAGTATTCGAGGCAGTACGACGGGGGCCTACGAGCAGTACTTC. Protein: CASSIRGSTTGAYEQYF.

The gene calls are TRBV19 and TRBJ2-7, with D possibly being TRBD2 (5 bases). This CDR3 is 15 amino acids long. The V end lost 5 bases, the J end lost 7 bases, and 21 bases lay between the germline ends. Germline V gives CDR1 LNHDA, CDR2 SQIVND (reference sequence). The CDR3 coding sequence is TGTGCCAGTAGTGCGATGAGCCAGGTATCGGGAGAGCAGTACTTC. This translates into CASSAMSQVSGEQYF.

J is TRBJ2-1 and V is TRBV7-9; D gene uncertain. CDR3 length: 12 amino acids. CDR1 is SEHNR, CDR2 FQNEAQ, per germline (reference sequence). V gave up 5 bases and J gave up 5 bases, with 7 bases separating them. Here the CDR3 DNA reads TGTGCCAGCAGCCCCGCAGACAATGAGCAGTTCTTC. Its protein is CASSPADNEQFF.

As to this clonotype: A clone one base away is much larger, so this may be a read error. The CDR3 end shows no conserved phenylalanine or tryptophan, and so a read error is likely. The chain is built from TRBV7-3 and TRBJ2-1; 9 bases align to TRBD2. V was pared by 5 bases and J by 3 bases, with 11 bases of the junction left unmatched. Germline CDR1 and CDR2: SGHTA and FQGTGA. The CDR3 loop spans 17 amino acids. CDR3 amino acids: CASSRGLGLANYNEQFL. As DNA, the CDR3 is TGTGCCAGCAGCCGGGGATTGGGACTAGCTAACTACAATGAGCAGTTCCTC.

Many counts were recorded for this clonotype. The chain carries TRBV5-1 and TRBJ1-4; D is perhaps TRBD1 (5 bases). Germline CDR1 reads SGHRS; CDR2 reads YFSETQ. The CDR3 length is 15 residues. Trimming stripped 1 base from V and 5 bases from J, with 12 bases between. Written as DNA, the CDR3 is TGCGCCAGCAGCTTGCGAGGGGCCGCGAATGAAAAACTGTTTTTT. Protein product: CASSLRGAANEKLFF.